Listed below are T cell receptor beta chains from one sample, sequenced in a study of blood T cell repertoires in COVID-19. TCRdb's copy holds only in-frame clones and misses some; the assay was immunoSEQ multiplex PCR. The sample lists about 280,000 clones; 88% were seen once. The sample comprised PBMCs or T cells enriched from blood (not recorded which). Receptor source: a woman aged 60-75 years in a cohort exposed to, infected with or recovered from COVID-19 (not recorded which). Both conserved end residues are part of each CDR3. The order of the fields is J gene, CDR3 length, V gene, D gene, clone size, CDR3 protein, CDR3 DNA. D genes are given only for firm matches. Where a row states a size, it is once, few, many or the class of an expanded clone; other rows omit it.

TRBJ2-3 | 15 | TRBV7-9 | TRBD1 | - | CASSSRTGNTDTQYF | TGTGCCAGCAGCTCCCGGACAGGGAACACAGATACGCAGTATTTT
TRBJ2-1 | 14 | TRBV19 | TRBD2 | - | CASSIREGGLEQFF | TGTGCCAGTAGTATCCGGGAGGGAGGTCTTGAGCAGTTCTTC
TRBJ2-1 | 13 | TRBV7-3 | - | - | CASSERGLPEQFF | TGTGCCAGCAGCGAAAGAGGCCTCCCTGAGCAGTTCTTC
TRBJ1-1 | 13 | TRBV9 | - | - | CASSPNRDTEAFF | TGTGCCAGCAGCCCAAACAGGGACACTGAAGCTTTCTTT
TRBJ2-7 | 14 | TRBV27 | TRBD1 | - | CASSPQTGPYEQYF | TGTGCCAGCAGTCCCCAGACAGGGCCCTACGAGCAGTACTTC
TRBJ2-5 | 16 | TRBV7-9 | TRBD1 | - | CASSRDRGASRETQYF | TGTGCCAGCAGTCGGGACAGGGGGGCGAGCCGGGAGACCCAGTACTTC
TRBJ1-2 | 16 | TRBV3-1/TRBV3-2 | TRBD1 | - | CASSQDKPGQHYGYTF | TGTGCCAGCAGCCAAGATAAACCGGGACAGCACTATGGCTACACCTTC
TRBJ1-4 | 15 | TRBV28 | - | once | CASSLRGRANEKLFF | TGTGCCAGCAGTTTAAGGGGCCGGGCTAATGAAAAACTGTTTTTT
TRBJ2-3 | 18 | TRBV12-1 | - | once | CASSFRGLGSRSTDTQYF | TGTGCCAGCAGTTTCAGGGGATTGGGGAGCCGTTCCACAGATACGCAGTATTTT
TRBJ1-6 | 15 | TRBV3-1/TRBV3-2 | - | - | CASSHDSSYNSPLHF | TGTGCCAGCAGCCACGATAGCTCCTATAATTCACCCCTCCACTTT
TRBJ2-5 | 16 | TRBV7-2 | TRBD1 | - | CASSLFGAGGRETQYF | TGTGCCAGCAGCTTATTTGGGGCAGGGGGAAGAGAGACCCAGTACTTC
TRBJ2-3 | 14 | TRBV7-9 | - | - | CASSPSGTKDTQYF | TGTGCCAGCAGCCCCAGCGGGACAAAGGATACGCAGTATTTT
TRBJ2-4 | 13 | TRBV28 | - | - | CASRKEMGNIQYF | TGTGCCAGCAGGAAGGAGATGGGAAACATTCAGTACTTC
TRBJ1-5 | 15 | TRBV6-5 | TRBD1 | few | CASSIGTGANQPQHF | TGTGCCAGCAGTATCGGGACAGGGGCCAATCAGCCCCAGCATTTT
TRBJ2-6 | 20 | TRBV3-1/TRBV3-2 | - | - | CASSHGTLWYSRSGANVLTF | TGTGCCAGCAGCCATGGAACATTGTGGTACTCTAGATCTGGGGCCAACGTCCTGACTTTC
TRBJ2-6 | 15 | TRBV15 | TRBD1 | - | CATYTGGSGANVLTF | TGTGCCACGTACACAGGGGGCTCTGGGGCCAACGTCCTGACTTTC
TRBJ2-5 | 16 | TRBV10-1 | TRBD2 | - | CASSGTSGSSQETQYF | TGCGCCAGCAGTGGGACTAGCGGGAGTTCCCAAGAGACCCAGTACTTC
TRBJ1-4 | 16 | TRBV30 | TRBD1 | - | CAWSVRGQGFNEKLFF | TGTGCCTGGAGTGTAAGGGGACAGGGGTTTAATGAAAAACTGTTTTTT
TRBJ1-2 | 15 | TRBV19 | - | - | CASSIVADANYGYTF | TGTGCCAGTAGTATTGTGGCGGATGCTAACTATGGCTACACCTTC
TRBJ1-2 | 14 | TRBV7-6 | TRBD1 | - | CASSLTQGAGGYTF | TGTGCCAGCAGCTTAACTCAGGGGGCCGGAGGCTACACCTTC
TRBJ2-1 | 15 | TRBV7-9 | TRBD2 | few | CASMGLAGVLNEQFF | TGTGCCAGCATGGGACTAGCGGGAGTTCTCAATGAGCAGTTCTTC
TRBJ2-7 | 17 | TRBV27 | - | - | CASSLSGGTGGAYEQYF | TGTGCCAGCAGTTTATCGGGAGGGACAGGAGGAGCCTACGAGCAGTACTTC
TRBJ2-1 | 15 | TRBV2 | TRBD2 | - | CASNGRAGGPGEQFF | TGTGCCAGCAACGGGAGAGCGGGAGGGCCGGGGGAGCAGTTCTTC
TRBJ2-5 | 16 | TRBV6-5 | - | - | CASSYSSWDYQETQYF | TGTGCCAGCAGTTACTCGTCCTGGGACTACCAAGAGACCCAGTACTTC
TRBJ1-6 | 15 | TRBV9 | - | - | CASSPWSSYNSPLHF | TGTGCCAGCAGCCCTTGGAGCTCCTATAATTCACCCCTCCACTTT
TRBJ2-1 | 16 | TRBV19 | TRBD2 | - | CASSGPGTSEEGEQFF | TGTGCCAGTAGTGGCCCCGGGACTAGCGAGGAAGGAGAGCAGTTCTTC
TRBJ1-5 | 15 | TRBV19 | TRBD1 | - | CASKPSGGSNQPQHF | TGTGCCAGCAAACCCTCAGGGGGAAGCAATCAGCCCCAGCATTTT
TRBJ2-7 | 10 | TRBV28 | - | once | CATRQDEQYF | TGTGCCACCAGACAGGACGAGCAGTACTTC
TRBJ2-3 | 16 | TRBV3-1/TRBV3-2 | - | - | CASSQGFGGGTDTQYF | TGTGCCAGCAGCCAAGGCTTCGGGGGAGGTACAGATACGCAGTATTTT
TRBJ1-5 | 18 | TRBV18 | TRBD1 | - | CASSPDRTRQGGNQPQHF | TGTGCCAGCTCACCGGACCGGACGAGACAGGGTGGCAATCAGCCCCAGCATTTT
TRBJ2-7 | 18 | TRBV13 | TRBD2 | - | CASSPSGTSGRAYDEQYF | TGTGCCAGCAGCCCTTCCGGGACTAGCGGGAGGGCCTACGACGAGCAGTACTTC
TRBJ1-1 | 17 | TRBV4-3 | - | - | CASSQAFKGEGNTEAFF | TGCGCCAGCAGCCAAGCTTTCAAAGGGGAGGGGAACACTGAAGCTTTCTTT
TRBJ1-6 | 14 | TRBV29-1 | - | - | CSVHFGSYNSPLHF | TGCAGCGTTCACTTCGGCTCCTATAATTCACCCCTCCACTTT
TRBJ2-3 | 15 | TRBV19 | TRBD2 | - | CASSGGSLGTDTQYF | TGTGCCAGTAGTGGCGGGAGTTTAGGCACAGATACGCAGTATTTT
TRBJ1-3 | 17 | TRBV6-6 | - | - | CASSLLTGPGSGNTIYF | TGTGCCAGCAGTCTACTTACAGGGCCGGGCTCTGGAAACACCATATATTTT
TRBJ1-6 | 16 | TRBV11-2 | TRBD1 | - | CASSLPTGRGGSPLHF | TGTGCCAGCAGCTTACCGACAGGGAGAGGCGGTTCACCCCTCCACTTT
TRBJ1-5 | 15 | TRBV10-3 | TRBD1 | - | CAISEGQGSNQPQHF | TGTGCCATCAGTGAGGGACAGGGGAGCAATCAGCCCCAGCATTTT
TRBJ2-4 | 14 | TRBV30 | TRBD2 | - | CAWGAGGHQNIQYF | TGTGCCTGGGGGGCGGGAGGCCACCAAAACATTCAGTACTTC
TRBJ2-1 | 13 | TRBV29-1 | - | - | CSVEASSYNEQFF | TGCAGCGTAGAGGCTAGCTCCTACAATGAGCAGTTCTTC
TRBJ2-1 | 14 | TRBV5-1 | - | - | CASSQGGGYDEQFF | TGCGCCAGCAGCCAGGGAGGTGGATACGATGAGCAGTTCTTC
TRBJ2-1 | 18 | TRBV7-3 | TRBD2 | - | CASSPEGLAGVLDDEQFF | TGTGCCAGCAGCCCAGAGGGACTAGCGGGAGTATTAGACGATGAGCAGTTCTTC
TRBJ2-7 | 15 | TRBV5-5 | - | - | CASSPDWAYYYEQYF | TGTGCCAGCAGCCCGGACTGGGCGTACTACTACGAGCAGTACTTC
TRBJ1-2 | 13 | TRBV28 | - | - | CASSFLQDYGYTF | TGTGCCAGCAGTTTTCTCCAGGACTATGGCTACACCTTC
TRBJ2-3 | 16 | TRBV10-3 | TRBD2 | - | CAISVAGLNVGDTQYF | TGTGCCATCAGCGTAGCGGGATTAAACGTTGGGGATACGCAGTATTTT